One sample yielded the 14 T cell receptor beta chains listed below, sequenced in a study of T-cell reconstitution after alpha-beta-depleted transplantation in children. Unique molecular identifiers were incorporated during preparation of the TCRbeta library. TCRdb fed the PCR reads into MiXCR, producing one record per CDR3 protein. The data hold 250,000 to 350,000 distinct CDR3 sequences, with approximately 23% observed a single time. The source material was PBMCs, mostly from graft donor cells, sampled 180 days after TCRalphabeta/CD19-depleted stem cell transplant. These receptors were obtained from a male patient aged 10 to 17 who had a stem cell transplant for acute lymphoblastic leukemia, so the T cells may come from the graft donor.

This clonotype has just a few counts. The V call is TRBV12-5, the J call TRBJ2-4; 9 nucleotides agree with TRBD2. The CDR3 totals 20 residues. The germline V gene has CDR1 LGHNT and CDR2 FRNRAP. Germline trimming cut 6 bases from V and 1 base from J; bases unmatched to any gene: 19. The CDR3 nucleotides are TGTGCTAGTGGCCCCCATAGGCTTGCGGGAGGGCCCTTGGCCAAAAACATTCAGTACTTC. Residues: CASGPHRLAGGPLAKNIQYF.

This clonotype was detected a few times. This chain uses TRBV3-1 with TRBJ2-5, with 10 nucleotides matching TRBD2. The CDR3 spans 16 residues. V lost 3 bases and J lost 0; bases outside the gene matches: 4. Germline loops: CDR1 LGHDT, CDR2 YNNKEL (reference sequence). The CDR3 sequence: CASSQGTSVYQETQYF. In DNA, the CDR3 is TGTGCCAGCAGCCAGGGGACTAGCGTGTACCAAGAGACCCAGTACTTC.

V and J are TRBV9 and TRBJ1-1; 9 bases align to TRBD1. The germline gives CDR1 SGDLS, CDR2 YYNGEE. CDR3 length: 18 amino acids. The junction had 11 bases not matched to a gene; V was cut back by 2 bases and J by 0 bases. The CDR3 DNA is TGTGCCAGCAGCGTTCGCCCCGGGACAGGGTCTTTGAACACTGAAGCTTTCTTT. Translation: CASSVRPGTGSLNTEAFF.

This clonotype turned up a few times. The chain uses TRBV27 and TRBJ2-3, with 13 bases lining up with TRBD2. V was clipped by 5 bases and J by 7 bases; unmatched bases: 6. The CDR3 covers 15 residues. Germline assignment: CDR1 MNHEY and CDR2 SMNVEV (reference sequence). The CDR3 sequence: CASSPRLAGGYTQYF. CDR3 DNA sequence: TGTGCCAGCAGTCCCCGACTAGCGGGAGGTTATACGCAGTATTTT.

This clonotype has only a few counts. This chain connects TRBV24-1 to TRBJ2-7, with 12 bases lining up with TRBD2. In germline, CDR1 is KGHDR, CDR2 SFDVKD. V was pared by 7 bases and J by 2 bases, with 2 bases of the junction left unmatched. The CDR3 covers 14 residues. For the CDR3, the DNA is TGTGCCACCAGCAGGACTAGCGGGACCTACGAGCAGTACTTC. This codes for CATSRTSGTYEQYF.

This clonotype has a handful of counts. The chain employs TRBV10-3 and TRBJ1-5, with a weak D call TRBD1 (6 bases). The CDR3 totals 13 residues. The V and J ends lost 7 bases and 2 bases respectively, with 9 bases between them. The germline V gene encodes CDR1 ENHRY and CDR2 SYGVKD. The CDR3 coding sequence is TGTGCCATCATGGCAGGGGGCAATCAGCCCCAGCATTTT. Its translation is CAIMAGGNQPQHF.

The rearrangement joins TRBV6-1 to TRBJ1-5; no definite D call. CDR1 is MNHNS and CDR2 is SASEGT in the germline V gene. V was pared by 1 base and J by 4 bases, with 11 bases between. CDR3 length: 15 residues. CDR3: CASSEGRGWNQPQHF. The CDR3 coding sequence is TGTGCCAGCAGTGAAGGTAGAGGGTGGAATCAGCCCCAGCATTTT.

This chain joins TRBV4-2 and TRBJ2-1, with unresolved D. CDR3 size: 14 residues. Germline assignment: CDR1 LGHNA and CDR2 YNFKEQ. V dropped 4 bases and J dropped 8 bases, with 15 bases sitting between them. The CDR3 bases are TGTGCCAGCAGCCCAGATCAAGGATTGTATGAGCAGTTCTTC. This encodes CASSPDQGLYEQFF.

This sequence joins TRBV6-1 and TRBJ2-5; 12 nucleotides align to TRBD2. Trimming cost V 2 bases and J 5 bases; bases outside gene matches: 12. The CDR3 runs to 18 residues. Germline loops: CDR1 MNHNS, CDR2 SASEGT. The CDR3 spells CASSEQGLAGTLGETQYF. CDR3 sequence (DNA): TGTGCCAGCAGTGAACAAGGACTAGCGGGAACCTTGGGGGAGACCCAGTACTTC.

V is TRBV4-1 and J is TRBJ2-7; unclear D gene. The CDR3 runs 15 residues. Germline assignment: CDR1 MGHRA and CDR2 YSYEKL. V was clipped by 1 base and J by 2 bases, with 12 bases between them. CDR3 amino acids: CASSQVDGVAYEQYF. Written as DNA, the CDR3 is TGCGCCAGCAGCCAAGTGGACGGAGTAGCCTACGAGCAGTACTTC.

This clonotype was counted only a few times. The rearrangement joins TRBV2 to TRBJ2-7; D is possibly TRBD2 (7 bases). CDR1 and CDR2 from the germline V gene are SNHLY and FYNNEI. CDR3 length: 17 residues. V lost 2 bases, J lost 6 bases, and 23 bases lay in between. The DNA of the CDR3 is TGTGCCAGCAGTGAATTCGAAGCGTGGTTGAGGGGGGGCGAGCAGTACTTC. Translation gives CASSEFEAWLRGGEQYF.

The CDR3 DNA is TGTGCCAGCAGTTCACTAGCGGGAGCGGGGGAGACCCAGTACTTC. Amino acids: CASSSLAGAGETQYF. The chain links TRBV12-3 or TRBV12-4 to TRBJ2-5, with 11 bases fitting TRBD2. The CDR3 is 15 amino acids. After removal of 4 bases from V and 5 bases from J, the junction contained 6 bases not matched to a gene.

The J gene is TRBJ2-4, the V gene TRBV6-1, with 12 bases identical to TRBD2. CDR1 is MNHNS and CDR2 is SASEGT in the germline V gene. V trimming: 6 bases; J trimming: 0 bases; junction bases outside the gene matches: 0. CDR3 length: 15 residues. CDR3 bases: TGTGCCAGCAGGGGACTAGCGGGAGCCAAAAACATTCAGTACTTC. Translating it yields CASRGLAGAKNIQYF.

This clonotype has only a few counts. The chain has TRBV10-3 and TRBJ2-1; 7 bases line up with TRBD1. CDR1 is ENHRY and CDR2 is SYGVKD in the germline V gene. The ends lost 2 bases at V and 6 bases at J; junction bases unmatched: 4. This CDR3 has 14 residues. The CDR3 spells CAISEAGQVNEQFF. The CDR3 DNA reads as TGTGCCATCAGTGAGGCCGGACAGGTCAATGAGCAGTTCTTC.